This T cell receptor delta chain was identified during a study of γδ T cells in repeated Plasmodium falciparum infection. On the study more broadly: Four controlled malaria infections with P. falciparum NF54 spanned 644 days.

Gammadelta T cells were flow-sorted from PBMC into Vgamma9/Vdelta2+ and Vdelta2-negative populations for bulk analysis. Germline V gives CDR1 TSWWSYY, CDR2 QGS. The CDR3 covers 19 residues. Each sorted gammadelta sample had TRG and TRD chains sequenced. TCRdb called clones from the multiplex PCR reads again using CATT. The sample carries 85,000 to 95,000 delta-chain clones, roughly 1.4% recorded once. In the case of this clone: Only one base separates this from a far larger clonotype, so it likely reflects a read error. This same CDR3 is encoded by further DNA sequences in the sample.

The clonotype originates from a pool of human donors (malaria-infected and uninfected, not separated). The sequencing input was gamma-delta T cells from blood. V usage is TRDV1 and J usage is TRDJ1; 8 bases are shared with TRDD3. The CDR3: CALGEHYVSGDIDTDKLIF. The CDR3, as DNA: TGTGCTCTCGGGGAACATTACGTCTCGGGGGATATTGATACCGATAAACTCATCTTT.